This TCR beta chain was recovered during a study of T cell repertoires in cytomegalovirus infection (dated by TCRdb to the late 2010s). Study-wide context: The peptide stimulations were aimed at well-studied HLA-B-restricted epitopes as well as recently identified HLA-C-restricted CMV epitopes, whose presentation resists viral immunomodulation. The HLA type of each donor mattered for the analysis, because public TCR beta signatures pointed to carriage of CMV infection along with the matching HLA type. Beyond this particular receptor, the publication reports: Cumulative frequency of public TCR beta family members discriminated carriers of CMV infection plus the relevant HLA type in this cohort and an independent approximately 400-donor cohort. The ex vivo response was dominated by HLA-C-restricted CMV-specific TCR beta clonotypes, which also provided the single most frequent clonotype in two of eight donors.

As regards this clonotype: Its binding antigen is unknown. The record has no base qualities; no much larger clone is one base away.

The sample's treatment or condition, from its label and the paper: in vitro stimulation with specific CMV peptide epitopes to enrich CMV-specific T cells. The instrument given in TCRdb is Illumina HiSeq 1500. TCRdb's own reprocessing of the public reads used fastp at Q25 and MiXCR and kept productive beta chains. Duplicate CDR3 protein sequences are folded into a single record with the most common DNA and genes. The sample table shows some 920,000 distinct CDR3 sequences, and 30% to 40% are seen once. The biggest ten clones account for over 10% of the sample. Germline trimming amounts to 3 bases on V and 7 bases on J, with 4 as the count of junction bases outside the gene matches. Including cysteine and phenylalanine, the CDR3 has 15 amino acids. Only CDR3 DNA is held: 45 bases, read in frame from base 1. The germline V gene supplies CDR1 SGHTS and CDR2 YDEGEE.

This sample comprised cultured CD8+ T cells from PBMCs, obtained from culture after CMV antigen stimulation. This receptor was obtained from a human donor in good health (CMV status not recorded). Some clones in this sample may be carry-over from other donors' samples. Here the chain combines TRBV5-8 and TRBJ2-7; TRBD2 matches 16 bases in the middle. The base sequence is TGTGCCAGCAGCTCGGGGACTAGCGGGGGGGATGAGCAGTACTTC. It encodes CASSSGTSGGDEQYF.